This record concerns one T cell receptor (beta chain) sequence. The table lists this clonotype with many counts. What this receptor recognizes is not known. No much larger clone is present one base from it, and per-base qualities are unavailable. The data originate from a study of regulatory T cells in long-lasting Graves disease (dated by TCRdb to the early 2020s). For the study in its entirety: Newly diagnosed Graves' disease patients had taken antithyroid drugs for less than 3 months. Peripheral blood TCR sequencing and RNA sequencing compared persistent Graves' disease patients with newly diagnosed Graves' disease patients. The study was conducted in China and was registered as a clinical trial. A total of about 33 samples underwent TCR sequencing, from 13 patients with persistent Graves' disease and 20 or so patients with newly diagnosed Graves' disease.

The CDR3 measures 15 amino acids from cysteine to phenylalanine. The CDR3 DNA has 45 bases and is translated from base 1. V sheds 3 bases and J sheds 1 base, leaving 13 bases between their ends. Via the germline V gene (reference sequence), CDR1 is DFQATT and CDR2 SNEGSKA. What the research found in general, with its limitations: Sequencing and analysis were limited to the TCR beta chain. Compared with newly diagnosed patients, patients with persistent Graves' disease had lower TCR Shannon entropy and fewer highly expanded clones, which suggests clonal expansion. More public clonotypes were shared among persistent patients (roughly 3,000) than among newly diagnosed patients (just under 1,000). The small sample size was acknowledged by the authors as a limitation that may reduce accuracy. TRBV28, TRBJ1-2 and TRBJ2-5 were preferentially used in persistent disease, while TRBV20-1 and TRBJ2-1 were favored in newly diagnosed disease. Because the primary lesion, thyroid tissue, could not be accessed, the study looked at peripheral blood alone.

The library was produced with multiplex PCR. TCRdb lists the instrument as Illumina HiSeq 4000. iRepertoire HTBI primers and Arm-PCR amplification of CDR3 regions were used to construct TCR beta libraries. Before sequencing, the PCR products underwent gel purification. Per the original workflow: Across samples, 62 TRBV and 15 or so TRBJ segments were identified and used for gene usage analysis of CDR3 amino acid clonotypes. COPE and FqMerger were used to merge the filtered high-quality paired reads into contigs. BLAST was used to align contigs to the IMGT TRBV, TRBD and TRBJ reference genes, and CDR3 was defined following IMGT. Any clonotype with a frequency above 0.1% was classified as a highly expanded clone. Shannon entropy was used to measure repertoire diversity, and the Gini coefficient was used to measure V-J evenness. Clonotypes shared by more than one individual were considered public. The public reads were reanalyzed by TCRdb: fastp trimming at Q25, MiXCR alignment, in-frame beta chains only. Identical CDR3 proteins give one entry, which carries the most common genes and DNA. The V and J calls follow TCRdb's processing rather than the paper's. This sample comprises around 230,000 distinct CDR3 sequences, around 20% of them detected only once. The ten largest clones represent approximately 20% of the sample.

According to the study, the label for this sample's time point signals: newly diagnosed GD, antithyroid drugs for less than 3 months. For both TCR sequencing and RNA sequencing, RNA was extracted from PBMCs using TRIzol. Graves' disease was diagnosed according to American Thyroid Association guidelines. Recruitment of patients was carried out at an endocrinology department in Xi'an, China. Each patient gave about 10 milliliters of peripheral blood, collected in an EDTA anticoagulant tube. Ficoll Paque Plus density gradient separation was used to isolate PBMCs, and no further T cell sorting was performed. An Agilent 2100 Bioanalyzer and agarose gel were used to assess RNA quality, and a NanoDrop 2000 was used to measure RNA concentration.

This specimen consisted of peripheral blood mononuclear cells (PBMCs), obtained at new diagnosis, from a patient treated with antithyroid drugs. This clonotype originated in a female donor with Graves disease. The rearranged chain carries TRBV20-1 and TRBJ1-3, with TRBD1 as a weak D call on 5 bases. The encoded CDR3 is CSASPGKGSGNTIYF. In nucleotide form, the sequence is TGCAGTGCTAGCCCGGGGAAGGGGTCTGGAAACACCATATATTTT.